Presented here are 14 T cell receptor beta chains from one specimen sequenced in a study of blood T cell repertoires in COVID-19. The table came from immunoSEQ multiplex PCR; TCRdb's copy has only in-frame clones and leaves some out. Here the sample spans 110,000 or so clones, just under 90% being singletons. Sequenced: peripheral blood. All receptors come from a woman aged 50 to 60 with acute or convalescent COVID-19.

V is TRBV10-2 and J is TRBJ1-1; 9 positions match TRBD1. Germline assignment: CDR1 WSHSY and CDR2 SAAADI. The CDR3 has 14 amino acids. V was pared by 6 bases and J by 5 bases, with 7 bases of the junction left unmatched. CDR3 in amino acids: CASRETGGRTEAFF. The CDR3 region has the DNA TGCGCCAGCAGAGAGACAGGGGGACGAACTGAAGCTTTCTTT.

V is TRBV7-6 and J is TRBJ1-4; D might be TRBD1 (5 bases). Looked up from germline, CDR1 is SGHVS and CDR2 is FNYEAQ. V dropped 1 base and J dropped 0 bases, with 6 bases sitting between them. The CDR3 sequence is 15 residues long. This CDR3 is CASSLVGATNEKLFF. The CDR3 region has the DNA TGTGCCAGCAGCTTAGTAGGGGCAACTAATGAAAAACTGTTTTTT.

Here the CDR3 DNA reads TGTGCCAGCAGTTCCGGGCCGGGGGGCACTGAAGCTTTCTTT. This encodes CASSSGPGGTEAFF. The rearrangement uses TRBV28 and TRBJ1-1; a possible D gene is TRBD1 (5 bases). Germline V gene sequence: CDR1 MDHEN, CDR2 SYDVKM. Trimming took off 4 bases at V and 4 bases at J, with 13 bases between the two ends. The CDR3 spans 14 residues.

The chain employs TRBV6-1 and TRBJ1-5, with D perhaps matching TRBD1 (5 bases). The CDR3 runs to 15 residues. Per germline, CDR1 MNHNS and CDR2 SASEGT. The V and J ends lost 1 base and 5 bases respectively, with 12 bases between them. DNA of the CDR3: TGTGCCAGCAGTGAAGGTGGGGGGAGGGATCAGCCCCAGCATTTT. This codes for CASSEGGGRDQPQHF.

This sequence joins TRBV30 and TRBJ2-5; 9 bases agree with TRBD2. V dropped 5 bases and J dropped 1; count of bases not matched to a gene: 5. Germline V gene data show CDR1 as GTSNPN and CDR2 as SVGIG (reference sequence). CDR3 length: 14 residues. The CDR3 DNA reads as TGTGCCTGGTCGACTAGCGGATTCCAAGAGACCCAGTACTTC. Its translation: CAWSTSGFQETQYF. Together with reference TRBV30 and TRBJ2-5, the CDR3 gives the full variable domain: SQTIHQWPATLVQPVGSPLSLECTVEGTSNPNLYWYRQAAGRGLQLLFYSVGIGQISSEVPQNLSASRPQDRQFILSSKKLLLSDSGFYLCAWSTSGFQETQYFGPGTRLLVL.

The CDR3 DNA reads TGTGCCATCAGTGAGTCGTCGGGGAGGGGACAGCCCCAGCATTTT. Translated: CAISESSGRGQPQHF. The chain employs TRBV10-3 and TRBJ1-5; TRBD1 might be the D (5 bases). This CDR3 spans 15 amino acids. Germline V gene lookup returns CDR1 ENHRY and CDR2 SYGVKD. The V end lost 0 bases, the J end lost 7 bases, and 13 bases lay between the germline ends.

V usage is TRBV4-1 and J usage is TRBJ1-2; weak D call: TRBD1 (6 bases). The CDR3 consists of 14 residues. Looked up from germline, CDR1 is MGHRA and CDR2 is YSYEKL. V gave up 4 bases and J gave up 2 bases, with 11 bases separating them. CDR3: CASSRPGTNYGYTF. As DNA, the CDR3 is TGCGCCAGCAGCCGCCCCGGGACAAACTATGGCTACACCTTC.

The V and J genes are TRBV18 and TRBJ1-1; 7 nucleotides line up with TRBD1. CDR1 and CDR2 from the germline V gene are KGHSH and LQKENI. The CDR3 has 14 residues. The V and J ends lost 3 bases and 7 bases, in that order; junction bases with no gene match: 8. The CDR3 DNA reads TGTGCCAGCTCACCCCCGGACAGGCCTATTGAAGCTTTCTTT. Its protein product is CASSPPDRPIEAFF.

This chain joins TRBV24-1 and TRBJ1-1; D call uncertain. The CDR3 totals 14 residues. Germline CDR1 and CDR2: KGHDR and SFDVKD. Trimming shortened V by 5 bases and J by 4 bases, and 13 bases separated the two germline ends. CDR3: CATSANSRSTEAFF. In DNA, the CDR3 is TGTGCCACCAGTGCGAATTCGAGGAGCACTGAAGCTTTCTTT.

The chain recombines TRBV6-6 with TRBJ2-1, with TRBD2 matching 7 bases. V lost 4 bases to trimming and J lost 6 bases; unmatched junction nucleotides: 12. Looked up from germline, CDR1 is MNHNY and CDR2 is SVGAGI (reference sequence). The CDR3 is made up of 16 amino acids. The CDR3 sequence: CASSLREYITSNEQFF. The DNA of the CDR3 is TGTGCCAGCAGTTTGCGGGAGTATATTACATCCAATGAGCAGTTCTTC.

This chain joins TRBV28 and TRBJ1-1; D is unclear. V was clipped by 3 bases and J by 0 bases, with 5 bases between them. CDR3 length equals 13 residues. The germline V gene encodes CDR1 MDHEN and CDR2 SYDVKM. DNA for the CDR3: TGTGCCAGCAGTTTCCCTCTGAACACTGAAGCTTTCTTT. Protein product: CASSFPLNTEAFF.

This clone was detected only a few times. This chain connects TRBV5-1 to TRBJ1-3; TRBD1 matches 11 bases. Germline-derived CDR1 and CDR2 are SGHRS and YFSETQ. V lost 4 bases, J lost 8 bases, and 11 bases stayed unmatched. This CDR3 region has 16 residues. CDR3 protein: CASSPWQGQGDYTIYF. The CDR3 coding sequence is TGCGCCAGCAGCCCATGGCAGGGACAGGGGGACTACACCATATATTTT.

This chain connects TRBV4-1 to TRBJ1-2; 7 bases align to TRBD1. The CDR3 consists of 18 residues. The V and J ends lost 5 bases and 0 bases, in that order; junction bases with no gene match: 15. The germline V gene encodes CDR1 MGHRA and CDR2 YSYEKL. The CDR3 here is CASSTRQGGGGSNYGYTF. The CDR3 nucleotides are TGCGCCAGCAGCACCCGACAGGGAGGTGGAGGTTCTAACTATGGCTACACCTTC.

The rearrangement links TRBV4-1 to TRBJ2-1, with 8 nucleotides matching TRBD1. Germline lookup yields CDR1 MGHRA and CDR2 YSYEKL. This CDR3 region has 18 residues. V lost 0 bases to trimming and J lost 8 bases; unmatched junction nucleotides: 15. The chain's CDR3 is CASSQDLYGDRGADEQFF. CDR3 coding DNA: TGCGCCAGCAGCCAAGATTTGTATGGAGACAGGGGCGCCGATGAGCAGTTCTTC.